This T cell receptor beta chain was identified during a study of T cells in Graves' hyperthyroidism and ophthalmopathy. Amplification of TCR beta CDR3 regions used RNA as the template. The study used the HTBI primer set for a first-round RT-PCR of the TCR CDR3. MiXCR, applied by TCRdb to the multiplex PCR reads, yields one record per CDR3 protein. The sample includes about 180,000 distinct CDR3 sequences, 8% to 9.5% seen only once; the top ten take approximately 20%. When hyperthyroidism was first diagnosed, the blood sample was taken, preceding any ophthalmopathy symptoms. There are 15 residues in the CDR3. V lost 1 base, J lost 4 bases, and 6 bases stayed unmatched. Germline assignment: CDR1 LGHNA and CDR2 YNFKEQ. This clonotype was recorded many times.

V gene TRBV4-2 combines with J gene TRBJ2-7; 8 bases match TRBD1. The source of this sequence is a woman younger than 30 with Graves' hyperthyroidism that later progressed to Graves' ophthalmopathy. Sequencing was carried out using blood. CDR3 DNA sequence: TGTGCCAGCAGCCAAGGGTCAGGGGGCTCTTACGAGCAGTACTTC. Residues: CASSQGSGGSYEQYF.